The 20 T cell receptor beta chains in this list originate from one sample, sequenced in a study of T cell responses to AZD1222 COVID-19 vaccine. Data came from immunoSEQ multiplex PCR; TCRdb stores just in-frame clones and leaves some out. The data show approximately 150,000 clones, about 92% seen once. Sequences were derived from peripheral blood, sampled 28 days after the second AZD1222 dose. Receptors were obtained from an adult who received the AZD1222 COVID-19 vaccine.

The CDR3 coding sequence is TGTGCCAGCAGCGAGGTACGGGGACGGAGGGGCCAAGAGACCCAGTACTTC. Translated, it gives CASSEVRGRRGQETQYF. V usage is TRBV11-3 and J usage is TRBJ2-5; D possibly corresponds to TRBD2 (6 bases). Germline V gene data show CDR1 as SGHNT and CDR2 as YENEEA. This CDR3 contains 17 residues. Trimming stripped 5 bases from V and 1 base from J, with 20 bases between. Filled out from reference TRBV11-3 and TRBJ2-5, the complete variable domain reads EAGVVQSPRYKIIEKKQPVAFWCNPISGHNTLYWYLQNLGQGPELLIRYENEEAVDDSQLPKDRFSAERLKGVDSTLKIQPAELGDSAVYLCASSEVRGRRGQETQYFGPGTRLLVL.

V is TRBV5-4 and J is TRBJ2-5, with TRBD1 identical over 7 bases. J gave up 3 bases and V 2 bases, and 1 base lay outside the gene matches. Germline assignment: CDR1 SGHNT and CDR2 YYREEE (reference sequence). The CDR3 contains 13 residues. The CDR3 sequence is CASSFGTEETQYF. The CDR3 coding sequence is TGTGCCAGCAGCTTCGGGACAGAAGAGACCCAGTACTTC. The complete variable domain, with remaining parts taken from reference TRBV5-4 and TRBJ2-5, reads ETGVTQSPTHLIKTRGQQVTLRCSSQSGHNTVSWYQQALGQGPQFIFQYYREEENGRGNFPPRFSGLQFPNYSSELNVNALELDDSALYLCASSFGTEETQYFGPGTRLLVL.

The CDR3 DNA reads as TGTGCCAGCAGCTCGCATTTCGGGGTTGGGTCCTATAATTCACCCCTCCACTTT. Amino acid sequence: CASSSHFGVGSYNSPLHF. This chain connects TRBV11-3 to TRBJ1-6, with D unresolved. The germline V gene has CDR1 SGHNT and CDR2 YENEEA. V gave up 4 bases and J gave up 1 base, with 17 bases separating them. The CDR3 spans 18 residues.

The chain uses TRBV27 and TRBJ2-1; D not resolved. Germline lookup yields CDR1 MNHEY and CDR2 SMNVEV (reference sequence). V dropped 6 bases and J dropped 9 bases, with 18 bases sitting between them. The CDR3 is made up of 14 amino acids. The CDR3 loop reads CASSNQPLVAEQFF. As DNA, the CDR3 is TGTGCCAGCAGCAATCAGCCCCTAGTTGCTGAGCAGTTCTTC.

The chain combines TRBV5-4 with TRBJ1-2; D possibly corresponds to TRBD1 (5 bases). Trimming removed 0 bases from V and 4 bases from J, with 13 bases in between. CDR3 length equals 15 residues. The germline gives CDR1 SGHNT, CDR2 YYREEE (reference sequence). The CDR3 coding sequence is TGTGCCAGCAGCTTGGATGTGGAGGGGACCTATGGCTACACCTTC. It codes for CASSLDVEGTYGYTF.

The chain combines TRBV3-1 (or the pseudogene TRBV3-2) with TRBJ2-1; D gene unclear. Germline V lookup: CDR1 LGHDT, CDR2 YNNKEL (reference sequence). This CDR3 region has 12 residues. The germline V and J ends were trimmed by 0 bases and 15 bases, with 12 bases remaining between them. The CDR3 loop reads CASSQDFGPVFF. In DNA, the CDR3 is TGTGCCAGCAGCCAAGACTTTGGGCCGGTGTTCTTC.

The chain couples TRBV5-1 to TRBJ1-1, with D hard to call. The CDR3 loop spans 15 amino acids. V shed 0 bases and J shed 5 bases, with 14 bases lying between them. Per the germline V gene, CDR1 is SGHRS and CDR2 is YFSETQ. The CDR3 reads CASSLEWEVGTEAFF. In DNA form, the CDR3 reads TGCGCCAGCAGCTTGGAGTGGGAGGTAGGAACTGAAGCTTTCTTT.

The rearrangement joins TRBV19 to TRBJ2-3, with 7 bases lining up with TRBD1. The CDR3 is 15 residues long. After removal of 3 bases from V and 4 bases from J, the junction contained 7 bases not matched to a gene. Per germline, CDR1 LNHDA and CDR2 SQIVND (reference sequence). CDR3 in DNA: TGTGCCAGTAGTATGGTACAGGGGTTTCCAGATACGCAGTATTTT. Amino acids: CASSMVQGFPDTQYF.

The chain couples TRBV29-1 to TRBJ2-7, with TRBD2 matching over 7 bases. The CDR3 contains 13 residues. The germline V gene has CDR1 SQVTM and CDR2 ANQGSEA. The V gene end was trimmed by 2 bases and the J gene end by 5 bases; junction bases not matched to a gene: 6. The CDR3 region has the DNA TGCAGCGTTGAAAGGGCTAGCGGCGACGAGCAGTACTTC. Encoded protein: CSVERASGDEQYF.

The CDR3 DNA sequence: TGTGCCAGCAGCCAAGAGGGGGTGGAGGGCTACACCTTC. This sequence encodes CASSQEGVEGYTF. The chain carries TRBV4-2 and TRBJ1-2, with D possibly matching TRBD1 (5 bases). V lost 0 bases and J lost 8, with 10 bases in between. The germline V gene has CDR1 LGHNA and CDR2 YNFKEQ. This CDR3 region has 13 residues.

This chain links TRBV7-2 with TRBJ1-1; no firm D call. The germline V gene encodes CDR1 SGHTA and CDR2 FQGNSA. V lost 0 bases and J 6 bases, leaving 11 bases between the germline ends. The CDR3 is 14 amino acids. The CDR3 sequence: CASSLAHGYAEAFF. CDR3 DNA: TGTGCCAGCAGCTTAGCGCACGGGTACGCTGAAGCTTTCTTT.

V usage is TRBV9 and J usage is TRBJ1-5; D remains unclear. Germline V gene data show CDR1 as SGDLS and CDR2 as YYNGEE. Trimming stripped 0 bases from V and 2 bases from J, with 9 bases between. The CDR3 extends over 15 amino acids. This chain's CDR3 is CASSVGGFGNQPQHF. The CDR3 DNA sequence: TGTGCCAGCAGCGTAGGGGGATTCGGCAATCAGCCCCAGCATTTT.

This rearrangement joins TRBV11-2 to TRBJ1-2; tentative D call: TRBD1 (5 bases). The CDR3 runs 14 residues. Per the germline V gene, CDR1 is SGHAT and CDR2 is FQNNGV. The ends were cut back, 5 bases at V and 5 bases at J, with 15 bases in the middle. The CDR3 reads CASSPSGGNYGYTF. In nucleotides, the CDR3 is TGTGCCAGCAGCCCCTCGGGGGGTAATTATGGCTACACCTTC.

The CDR3 coding sequence is TGCGCCAGCAGCCAAGCGCGGGGATCACCCCTCCACTTT. It translates to CASSQARGSPLHF. The rearrangement links TRBV4-1 to TRBJ1-6; no reliable D call. Germline CDR1 and CDR2: MGHRA and YSYEKL. The length of the CDR3 is 13 residues. Trimming removed 1 base from V and 10 bases from J, with 8 bases in between.

This chain uses TRBV23-1 with TRBJ2-1, with TRBD2 identical over 7 bases. TRBV23-1 is flagged as an ORF with uncertain function. This CDR3 is 15 amino acids long. J gave up 0 bases and V 4 bases, and 3 bases lay outside the gene matches. The CDR3 loop reads CASSLPGGSYNEQFF. In DNA, the CDR3 is TGCGCCAGCAGTCTGCCGGGGGGCTCCTACAATGAGCAGTTCTTC.

The rearrangement joins TRBV23-1 to TRBJ1-1, with 7 bases matching TRBD1. TRBV23-1 carries the ORF label, with uncertain function. This CDR3 has 14 amino acids. Germline trimming cut 6 bases from V and 8 bases from J; bases unmatched to any gene: 12. In DNA, the CDR3 is TGCGCCAGCAGCCAGCCGATTCCGGGACAGGAAGCTTTCTTT. It specifies CASSQPIPGQEAFF.

The chain combines TRBV9 with TRBJ2-7; TRBD1 might be the D (5 bases). CDR1 SGDLS and CDR2 YYNGEE come from the germline V gene. V was shortened by 8 bases and J by 5 bases, with 14 bases between the two germline ends. The CDR3 sequence is 12 residues long. The CDR3 sequence is CASGQSVHEQYF. The CDR3, as DNA: TGTGCCAGTGGACAATCGGTCCACGAGCAGTACTTC.

V is TRBV15 and J is TRBJ1-1; D is unresolved. CDR1 LNHNV and CDR2 YYDKDF come from the germline V gene (reference sequence). V lost 0 bases to trimming and J lost 8 bases, with 10 bases between them. The CDR3 runs to 13 residues. DNA for the CDR3: TGTGCCACCAGCAGAGATCTGGGAGCGGAAGCTTTCTTT. Encoded protein: CATSRDLGAEAFF.

The chain employs TRBV4-2 and TRBJ2-2, with a weak D call TRBD1 (6 bases). CDR1 and CDR2 (germline): LGHNA, YNFKEQ. The CDR3 has 15 amino acids. V was pared by 7 bases and J by 1 base, with 13 bases between. For the CDR3, the DNA is TGTGCCAGCAACAGCGGACAGATGAACACCGGGGAGCTGTTTTTT. This gives the protein CASNSGQMNTGELFF.

This sequence joins TRBV28 and TRBJ1-2; no clear D. The ends were cut back, 2 bases at V and 4 bases at J, with 5 bases in the middle. CDR1 and CDR2 from the germline V gene are MDHEN and SYDVKM. The CDR3 sequence is 12 residues long. The CDR3 DNA reads as TGTGCCAGCAGTTTACGTCTCTATGGCTACACCTTC. It codes for CASSLRLYGYTF.